This T cell receptor beta chain was identified in a study of T cell repertoires in cytomegalovirus infection. Study summary: Evidence of both CMV infection and a matching HLA type came from public TCR beta signatures. Points from the study as a whole: In two of eight donors, the top clonotype was HLA-C-restricted CMV-specific.

Regarding this clonotype: Its antigen remains unidentified.

TCRdb re-called the reads with MiXCR, one entry per CDR3 protein. The profile shows 400,000 to 600,000 distinct CDR3 sequences, about 39% of them singletons. Sequenced material: cultured PBMCs, taken from culture after CMV antigen stimulation. The clonotype comes from a human donor in good health (CMV status not recorded). Some clones in this sample may be carry-over from other donors' samples.

DNA for the CDR3: TGTGCCAGCAGCCCAGGGGTCCTTAAAAACATTCAGTACTTC. Its translation: CASSPGVLKNIQYF. This chain connects TRBV6-6 to TRBJ2-4; TRBD1 might be the D (6 bases). Germline V gene data show CDR1 as MNHNY and CDR2 as SVGAGI (reference sequence). V was pared by 6 bases and J by 4 bases, with 13 bases between. The CDR3 is 14 amino acids.